This T cell receptor beta chain was found in a study of CD8 T cells in Susac syndrome. After extraction with the RNeasy kit, about 0.45 to 1 ug of the RNA was reverse transcribed using random hexamers. One entry per CDR3 protein, called by TCRdb with MiXCR from the immunoSEQ multiplex PCR reads. The data contain 150,000 to 200,000 distinct CDR3 sequences, 95% of them seen just once; the ten biggest clones take up about 0.15%. Germline V gene lookup returns CDR1 LGHDT and CDR2 YNNKEL (reference sequence). V was clipped by 3 bases and J by 3 bases, with 15 bases between them. The CDR3 covers 15 residues.

The V call is TRBV3-1, the J call TRBJ2-7; tentative D call: TRBD2 (7 bases). The sample taken for sequencing was CD8+ T cells from PBMCs. The source of this sequence is a human donor with multiple sclerosis. This chain's CDR3 is CASSQGGALGYEQYF. The CDR3 region has the DNA TGTGCCAGCAGCCAGGGGGGGGCCCTGGGCTACGAGCAGTACTTC.